The T cell receptor (beta chain) under discussion was sequenced for a study of T-cell memory formation after mild COVID-19. TCRdb reanalysed the 5' RACE reads using MiXCR and keeps one entry per CDR3 protein. The table shows some 64,000 distinct CDR3 sequences, with roughly 10% occurring only once. The table lists this clonotype with a few counts. Germline CDR1 MNHEY, CDR2 SVGAGI. The CDR3 loop spans 17 amino acids. With V trimmed by 0 bases and J by 9 bases, 12 bases remained unmatched. The V and J genes are TRBV6-5 and TRBJ2-1; 9 positions agree with TRBD2. Sequenced: PBMCs or a T cell subset sorted from them (not recorded which). The sequence came from a young man who had mild COVID-19 (a few samples of this study predate the infection). Cell type and time point are not known. CDR3 protein: CASSYSFSGGGAREQFF. Written as DNA, the CDR3 is TGTGCCAGCAGTTACTCGTTTTCTGGCGGGGGGGCTCGTGAGCAGTTCTTC.